These 15 T cell receptor beta chains were sequenced from one sample in a study of neurological immune-mediated disorders. One entry per CDR3 protein, called by TCRdb with MiXCR from the 5' RACE reads. The sample has roughly 36,000 distinct CDR3 sequences, roughly 14% seen once. Sequencing used PBMCs. These TCRs come from a woman in her fifties or sixties with HTLV-1-associated myelopathy (HAM/TSP).

In this sample, this clonotype turned up many times. The chain joins TRBV3-1 to TRBJ1-2; 9 positions match TRBD1. This CDR3 is built from 17 residues. The germline gives CDR1 LGHDT, CDR2 YNNKEL (reference sequence). Unmatched junction bases numbered 10, after V lost 1 base and J lost 4 bases. The CDR3 DNA sequence: TGTGCCAGCAGCCAAGGGTCATGGACAGGGGAGATCTATGGCTACACCTTC. Translated: CASSQGSWTGEIYGYTF.

Ten or more counts support this clonotype. V gene TRBV3-1 combines with J gene TRBJ1-5; D is unresolved. CDR1 is LGHDT and CDR2 is YNNKEL in the germline V gene (reference sequence). Trimming pared 4 bases from V and 7 bases from J, leaving 11 bases between. There are 13 residues in the CDR3. CDR3 region: CASSLTPAQPQHF. The CDR3 DNA reads as TGTGCCAGCAGCCTAACACCAGCGCAGCCCCAGCATTTT.

This clonotype was detected ten times or more. The V gene is TRBV7-9, the J gene TRBJ1-1, with no clear D. The V gene lost 4 bases and the J gene lost 11 bases, with 26 bases spanning the gap. Germline CDR1 SEHNR, CDR2 FQNEAQ (reference sequence). This CDR3 region has 16 residues. CDR3 nucleotide sequence: TGTGCCAGCAGCTCTCAGACCCCCGACCCCCAAGAGAGGGCTTTCTTT. As protein: CASSSQTPDPQERAFF.

This clonotype was detected many times. The rearrangement joins TRBV28 to TRBJ1-5; unclear D gene. V lost 6 bases and J lost 6, with 15 bases in between. The CDR3 loop spans 14 amino acids. The germline CDR1 and CDR2 sequences are MDHEN and SYDVKM. CDR3 coding DNA: TGTGCCAGCAGCCCCCCTGCGCGAGGTCAGCCCCAGCATTTT. This gives the protein CASSPPARGQPQHF.

At least ten counts were recorded for this clonotype. V is TRBV7-2 and J is TRBJ1-5; 7 bases are a match to TRBD1. Germline CDR1 and CDR2: SGHTA and FQGNSA. The V gene end was trimmed by 5 bases and the J gene end by 0 bases; junction bases not matched to a gene: 4. The CDR3 is 15 amino acids. Here the CDR3 reads CASSARTGSNQPQHF. The CDR3 bases are TGTGCCAGCAGCGCACGGACAGGTAGCAATCAGCCCCAGCATTTT.

This clonotype is labeled as medium-sized. DNA of the CDR3: TGTGCCAGCAGCCCCTCCAGGGGGAGAGGCACCGGGGAGCTGTTTTTT. It translates to CASSPSRGRGTGELFF. V is TRBV3-1 and J is TRBJ2-2; 7 nucleotides match TRBD1. The CDR3 spans 16 residues. V was clipped by 4 bases and J by 4 bases; unmatched bases: 9. Looked up from germline, CDR1 is LGHDT and CDR2 is YNNKEL (reference sequence).

This clonotype was seen ten or more times. V usage is TRBV12-3 or TRBV12-4 and J usage is TRBJ1-3, with D uncertain. V lost 3 bases, J lost 1 base, and 7 bases lay in between. There are 14 residues in the CDR3. CDR3 DNA: TGTGCCAGCAGTTTCAAGGAGTCTGGAAACACCATATATTTT. Translation: CASSFKESGNTIYF.

This clonotype occurred many times. The CDR3 sequence is CASGYHRDRGEKLFF. In DNA, the CDR3 is TGTGCCAGCGGCTACCACCGGGACAGGGGTGAAAAACTGTTTTTT. This rearrangement joins TRBV12-3 or TRBV12-4 to TRBJ1-4; the match to TRBD1 covers 10 bases. The CDR3 totals 15 residues. The V gene end was trimmed by 8 bases and the J gene end by 7 bases; junction bases not matched to a gene: 10.

The sample holds many counts of this clonotype. The chain uses TRBV7-2 and TRBJ2-7; TRBD2 might be the D (5 bases). Between the trimmed V and J ends, which lost 1 base and 7 bases, there was a span of 14 bases. The CDR3 is 14 amino acids. Germline V lookup: CDR1 SGHTA, CDR2 FQGNSA. CDR3 sequence reads: CASSLESYPGEQYV. The DNA for the CDR3 is TGTGCCAGCAGCTTAGAGAGTTACCCGGGGGAGCAGTACGTC.

This clonotype was seen at least ten times. This chain links TRBV6-2 or TRBV6-3 with TRBJ1-5, with TRBD1 as a possible D gene (5 bases). CDR3 length equals 15 residues. The germline V gene encodes CDR1 MNHEY and CDR2 SVGEGT. Between the trimmed V and J ends, which lost 6 bases and 0 bases, there was a span of 12 bases. The CDR3 loop reads CASREGSYSNQPQHF. The CDR3 nucleotides are TGTGCCAGCAGAGAGGGGAGTTATAGCAATCAGCCCCAGCATTTT.

This clonotype was detected many times. Being one base from a much bigger clone, this may be a read error. The chain combines TRBV12-3 or TRBV12-4 with TRBJ1-1; 7 nucleotides align to TRBD1. CDR3 length: 13 amino acids. The CDR3 spells CVSSRTGNTEAFF. CDR3 DNA: TGTGTCAGCAGTCGGACAGGGAACACTGAAGCTTTCTTT.

This clonotype was found many times. This sequence joins TRBV7-2 and TRBJ2-1; 8 nucleotides match TRBD2. From germline, CDR1 is SGHTA and CDR2 FQGNSA. The V and J ends lost 5 bases and 4 bases, in that order; junction bases with no gene match: 13. This CDR3 is 17 amino acids long. CDR3 coding DNA: TGTGCCAGCAGCCGCCTTTCTGGCGGGGGGTTGTACAATGAGCAGTTCTTC. Encoded protein: CASSRLSGGGLYNEQFF.

The V call is TRBV6-4, the J call TRBJ2-1, with 9 bases aligning to TRBD2. The V gene's germline CDR1 is MRHNA and CDR2 SNTAGT. V gave up 11 bases and J gave up 7 bases; unmatched junction bases: 15. The CDR3 totals 15 residues. The CDR3 bases are TGTGCCTGCCAGTTTTGCGGGGGGGCGAGGAATGAGCAGTTCTTC. Encoded protein: CACQFCGGARNEQFF.

Comments on this clonotype: One junction end does not reproduce the germline sequence, and a read error may be involved. The rearrangement links TRBV12-3 or TRBV12-4 to TRBJ1-1, with D possibly TRBD1 on 5 matching bases. The CDR3 has 14 amino acids. The DNA for the CDR3 is TGTGCCAGCAGTTTGACAGAGAGGAACACTGAAGCTTTATTT. This sequence encodes CASSLTERNTEALF.

This clonotype was counted at least ten times. DNA for the CDR3: TGTGCCAGCAGCTCCCACAGGGACAGGCGAGGCAATGAGCAGTTCTTC. Its translation: CASSSHRDRRGNEQFF. The chain employs TRBV7-9 and TRBJ2-1; TRBD1 matches at 8 bases. CDR3 length: 16 amino acids. The V gene's germline CDR1 is SEHNR and CDR2 FQNEAQ (reference sequence). Trimming cost V 4 bases and J 6 bases; bases outside gene matches: 11.